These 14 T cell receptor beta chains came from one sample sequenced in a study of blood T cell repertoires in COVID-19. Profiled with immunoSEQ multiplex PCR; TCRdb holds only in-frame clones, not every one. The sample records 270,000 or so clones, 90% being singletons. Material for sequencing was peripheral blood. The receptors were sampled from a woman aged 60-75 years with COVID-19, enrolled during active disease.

The CDR3 region has the DNA TGTGCCAGCCGGGGGTATGGAGTTGGTGGAGATACGCAGTATTTT. As protein: CASRGYGVGGDTQYF. The chain is built from TRBV6-5 and TRBJ2-3; TRBD2 is a possible D gene (6 bases). The length of the CDR3 is 15 residues. With 8 bases removed from V and 5 bases from J, the gap between germline ends came to 20 bases. CDR1 is MNHEY, CDR2 SVGAGI, per germline.

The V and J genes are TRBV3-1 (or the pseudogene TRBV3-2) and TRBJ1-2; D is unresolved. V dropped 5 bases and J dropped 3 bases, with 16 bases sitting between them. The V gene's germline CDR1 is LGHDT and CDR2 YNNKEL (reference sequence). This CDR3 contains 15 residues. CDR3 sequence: CASSSHGIQYYGYTF. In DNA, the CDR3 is TGTGCCAGCAGCAGCCACGGGATTCAGTACTATGGCTACACCTTC.

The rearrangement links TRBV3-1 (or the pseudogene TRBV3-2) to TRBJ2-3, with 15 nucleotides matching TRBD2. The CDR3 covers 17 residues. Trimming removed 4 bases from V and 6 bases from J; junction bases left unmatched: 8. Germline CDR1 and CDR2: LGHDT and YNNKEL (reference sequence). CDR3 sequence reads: CASSPGTGLAGGDTQYF. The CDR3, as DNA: TGTGCCAGCAGCCCCGGTACGGGACTAGCGGGGGGTGATACGCAGTATTTT.

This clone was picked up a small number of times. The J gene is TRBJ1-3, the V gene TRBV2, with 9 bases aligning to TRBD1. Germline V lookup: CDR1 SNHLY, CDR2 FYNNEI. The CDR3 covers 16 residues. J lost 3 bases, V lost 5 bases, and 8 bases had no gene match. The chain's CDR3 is CASSKPGDRVGNTIYF. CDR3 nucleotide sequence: TGTGCCAGCAGTAAGCCTGGGGACAGGGTTGGAAACACCATATATTTT.

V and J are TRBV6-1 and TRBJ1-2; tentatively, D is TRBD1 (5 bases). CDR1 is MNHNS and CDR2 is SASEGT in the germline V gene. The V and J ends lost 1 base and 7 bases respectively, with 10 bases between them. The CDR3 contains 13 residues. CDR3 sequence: CASSEGGGSGYTF. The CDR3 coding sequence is TGTGCCAGCAGTGAAGGGGGCGGGAGTGGCTACACCTTC.

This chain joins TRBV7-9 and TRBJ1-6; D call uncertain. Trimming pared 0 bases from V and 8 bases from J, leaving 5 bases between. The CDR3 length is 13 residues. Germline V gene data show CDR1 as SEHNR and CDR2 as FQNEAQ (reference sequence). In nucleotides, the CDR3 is TGTGCCAGCAGCTTAGCGCTAGATTCACCCCTCCACTTT. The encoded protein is CASSLALDSPLHF.

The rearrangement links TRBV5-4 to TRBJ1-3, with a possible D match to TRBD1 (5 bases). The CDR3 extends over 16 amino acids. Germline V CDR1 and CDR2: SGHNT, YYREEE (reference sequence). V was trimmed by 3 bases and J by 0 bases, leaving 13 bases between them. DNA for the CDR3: TGTGCCAGCAGCTCCGGGGGAGGGTTCTCTGGAAACACCATATATTTT. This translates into CASSSGGGFSGNTIYF. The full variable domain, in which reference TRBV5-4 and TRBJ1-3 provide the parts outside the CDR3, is ETGVTQSPTHLIKTRGQQVTLRCSSQSGHNTVSWYQQALGQGPQFIFQYYREEENGRGNFPPRFSGLQFPNYSSELNVNALELDDSALYLCASSSGGGFSGNTIYFGEGSWLTVV.

CDR3 DNA: TGTGCCAGCTCAACATACCATCTAGAAGAGACCCAGTACTTC. Amino acid sequence: CASSTYHLEETQYF. The chain has TRBV18 and TRBJ2-5; D uncertain. CDR1 and CDR2 (germline): KGHSH, LQKENI. This CDR3 is 14 amino acids long. V was shortened by 5 bases and J by 3 bases, with 13 bases between the two germline ends.

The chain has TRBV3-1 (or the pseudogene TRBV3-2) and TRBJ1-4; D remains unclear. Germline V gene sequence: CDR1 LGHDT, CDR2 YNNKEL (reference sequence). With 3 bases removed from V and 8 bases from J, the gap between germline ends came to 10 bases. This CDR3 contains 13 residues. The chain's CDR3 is CASSHRTGEKLFF. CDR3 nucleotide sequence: TGTGCCAGCAGCCACAGGACGGGGGAAAAACTGTTTTTT.

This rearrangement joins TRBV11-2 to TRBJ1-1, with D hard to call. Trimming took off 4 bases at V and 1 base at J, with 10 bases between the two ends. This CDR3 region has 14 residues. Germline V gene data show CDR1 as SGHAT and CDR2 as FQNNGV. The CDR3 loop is CASSWMDWNTEAFF. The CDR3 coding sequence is TGTGCCAGCAGCTGGATGGACTGGAACACTGAAGCTTTCTTT.

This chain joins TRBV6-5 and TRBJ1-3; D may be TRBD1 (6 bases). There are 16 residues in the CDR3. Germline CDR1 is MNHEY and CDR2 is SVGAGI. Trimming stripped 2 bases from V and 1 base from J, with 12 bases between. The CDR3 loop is CASSYRATGSGNTIYF. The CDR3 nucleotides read TGTGCCAGCAGTTACCGCGCGACAGGTTCTGGAAACACCATATATTTT.

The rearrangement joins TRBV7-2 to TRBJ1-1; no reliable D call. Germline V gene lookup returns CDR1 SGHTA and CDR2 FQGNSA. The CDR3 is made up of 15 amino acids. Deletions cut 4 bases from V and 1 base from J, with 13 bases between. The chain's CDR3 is CASSSTGNSNTEAFF. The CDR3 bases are TGTGCCAGCAGCTCCACGGGGAATTCGAACACTGAAGCTTTCTTT. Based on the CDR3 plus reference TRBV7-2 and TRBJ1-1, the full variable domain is GAGVSQSPSNKVTEKGKDVELRCDPISGHTALYWYRQSLGQGLEFLIYFQGNSAPDKSGLPSDRFSAERTGGSVSTLTIQRTQQEDSAVYLCASSSTGNSNTEAFFGQGTRLTVV.

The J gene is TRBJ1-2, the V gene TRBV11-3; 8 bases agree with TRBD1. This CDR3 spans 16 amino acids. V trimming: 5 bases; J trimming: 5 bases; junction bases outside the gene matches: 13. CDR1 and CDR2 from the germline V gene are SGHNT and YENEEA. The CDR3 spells CASSTRGRTGYYGYTF. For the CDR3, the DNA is TGTGCCAGCAGCACTAGGGGCCGGACAGGGTATTATGGCTACACCTTC.

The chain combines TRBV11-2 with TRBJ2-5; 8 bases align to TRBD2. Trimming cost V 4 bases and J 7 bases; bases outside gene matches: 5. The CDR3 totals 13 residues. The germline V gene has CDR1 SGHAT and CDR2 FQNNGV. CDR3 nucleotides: TGTGCCAGCAGCTCATCTCTAGCGGGGACCCAGTACTTC. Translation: CASSSSLAGTQYF.